One sample yielded the 11 T cell receptor beta chains listed below, sequenced in a study of cytomegalovirus exposure and HLA in healthy donors. Both 60 Vbeta primers and 13 Jbeta primers went into the PCR. Profiled with immunoSEQ multiplex PCR; TCRdb holds only in-frame clones, not every one. This table has about 120,000 clones, around three quarters appearing once. Material for sequencing was PBMCs. The receptors derive from a female donor in good health and CMV-seronegative.

This clone was seen only a few times. The CDR3, as DNA: TGCGCCAGCAGCTTGGCAGGGGCCACAGAAAAACTGTTTTTT. Encoded protein: CASSLAGATEKLFF. The chain combines TRBV5-1 with TRBJ1-4; possible D gene TRBD1, 6 bases. The CDR3 is 14 amino acids. V dropped 0 bases and J dropped 8 bases, with 11 bases sitting between them. Germline CDR1 SGHRS, CDR2 YFSETQ.

This clone was found once. The V call is TRBV23-1, the J call TRBJ2-3; TRBD1 agrees at 7 bases. TRBV23-1 is treated as an ORF (open reading frame) with a function not yet certain. With V trimmed by 7 bases and J by 0 bases, 4 bases remained unmatched. This CDR3 has 14 residues. The CDR3 DNA reads as TGCGCCAGCAAGAGGGACAGTAGCACAGATACGCAGTATTTT. Amino acids: CASKRDSSTDTQYF.

Points on this clone: The CDR3 does not end in the conserved phenylalanine or tryptophan, so this is likely a read error. The chain couples TRBV7-9 to TRBJ2-2; D gene ambiguous. The CDR3 loop spans 15 amino acids. Germline V CDR1 and CDR2: SEHNR, FQNEAQ (reference sequence). Trimming stripped 5 bases from V and 7 bases from J, with 17 bases between. The DNA for the CDR3 is TGTGCCAGCAGCGTGCGACTGGGAAGGAGCGGGGAGCTGTTTTGT. Its translation: CASSVRLGRSGELFC.

This chain connects TRBV6-5 to TRBJ1-4; TRBD1 might be the D (5 bases). The CDR3 consists of 15 residues. V lost 6 bases and J 0 bases, leaving 11 bases between the germline ends. Germline CDR1 and CDR2: MNHEY and SVGAGI. This CDR3 reads CASSQDRATNEKLFF. The CDR3 nucleotides are TGTGCCAGCAGCCAAGACAGAGCAACTAATGAAAAACTGTTTTTT.

The V call is TRBV7-8, the J call TRBJ1-5; 7 nucleotides align to TRBD1. The V gene's germline CDR1 is SGHVS and CDR2 FQNEAQ. V lost 2 bases and J lost 2; bases outside the gene matches: 12. The CDR3 length is 18 residues. CDR3 sequence: CASSLLTGWFGGNQPQHF. In DNA form, the CDR3 reads TGTGCCAGCAGCTTACTGACAGGGTGGTTCGGGGGCAATCAGCCCCAGCATTTT.

The chain carries TRBV2 and TRBJ1-1; the match to TRBD1 covers 8 bases. Trimming at V came to 6 bases and at J to 4 bases, leaving 10 bases not matched to a gene. CDR3 length: 15 residues. Germline CDR1 is SNHLY and CDR2 is FYNNEI. The CDR3 loop reads CASRVIITGGTEAFF. CDR3 coding DNA: TGTGCCAGCAGGGTTATAATAACAGGGGGCACTGAAGCTTTCTTT.

This chain uses TRBV29-1 with TRBJ2-3; no definite D call. The CDR3 runs 13 residues. Between the trimmed V and J ends, which lost 6 bases and 6 bases, there was a span of 16 bases. The germline V gene has CDR1 SQVTM and CDR2 ANQGSEA. The CDR3 coding sequence is TGCAGCGTACGCCTTTATCCCGCGGATACGCAGTATTTT. It codes for CSVRLYPADTQYF.

This chain uses TRBV7-9 with TRBJ1-6; D possibly corresponds to TRBD1 (5 bases). V lost 6 bases and J lost 0, with 9 bases in between. The CDR3 has 15 amino acids. Germline values: CDR1 SEHNR, CDR2 FQNEAQ (reference sequence). CDR3 bases: TGTGCCAGCAGACCCGACAGCTCCTATAATTCACCCCTCCACTTT. It codes for CASRPDSSYNSPLHF.

For the CDR3, the DNA is TGTGCCAGTCAAAAAACCCATCTAGCGGGGGGGCGTGTGGCTGAGCAGTTCTTC. Translated: CASQKTHLAGGRVAEQFF. The rearrangement links TRBV19 to TRBJ2-1; 12 bases line up with TRBD2. The J segment lost 9 bases and the V segment lost 8 bases, leaving 20 bases of the junction unmatched. The CDR3 has 18 amino acids. CDR1 and CDR2 (germline): LNHDA, SQIVND (reference sequence).

CDR3 amino acids: CASSTSGLAGVKETQYF. The CDR3 DNA reads as TGTGCCAGCAGCACCTCGGGACTAGCGGGGGTTAAAGAGACCCAGTACTTC. This chain joins TRBV13 and TRBJ2-5; 14 bases match TRBD2. Losses at the gene ends were 5 bases for V and 3 bases for J; bases not matched to a gene: 8. The CDR3 consists of 17 residues. Per the germline V gene, CDR1 is PRHDT and CDR2 is FYEKMQ (reference sequence). Based on the CDR3 plus reference TRBV13 and TRBJ2-5, the full variable domain is AAGVIQSPRHLIKEKRETATLKCYPIPRHDTVYWYQQGPGQDPQFLISFYEKMQSDKGSIPDRFSAQQFSDYHSELNMSSLELGDSALYFCASSTSGLAGVKETQYFGPGTRLLVL.

This chain links TRBV5-4 with TRBJ2-1; the match to TRBD2 covers 9 bases. J gave up 7 bases and V 0 bases, and 5 bases lay outside the gene matches. This CDR3 comprises 15 residues. Per germline, CDR1 SGHNT and CDR2 YYREEE (reference sequence). The CDR3 protein is CASSLVGGGGNEQFF. The CDR3 coding sequence is TGTGCCAGCAGCTTGGTGGGCGGGGGGGGGAATGAGCAGTTCTTC.